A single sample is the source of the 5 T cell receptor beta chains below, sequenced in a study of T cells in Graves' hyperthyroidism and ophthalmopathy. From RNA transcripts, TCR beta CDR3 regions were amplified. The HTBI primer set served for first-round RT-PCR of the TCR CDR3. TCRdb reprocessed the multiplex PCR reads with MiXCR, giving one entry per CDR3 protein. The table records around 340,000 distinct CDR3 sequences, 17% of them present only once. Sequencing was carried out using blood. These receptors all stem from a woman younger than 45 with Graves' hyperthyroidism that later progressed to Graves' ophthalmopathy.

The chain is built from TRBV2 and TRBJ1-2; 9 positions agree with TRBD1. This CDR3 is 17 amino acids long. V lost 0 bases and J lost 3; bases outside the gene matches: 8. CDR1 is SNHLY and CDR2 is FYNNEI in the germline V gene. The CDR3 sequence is CASSEAGTGHLDYGYTF. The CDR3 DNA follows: TGTGCCAGCAGTGAAGCCGGGACAGGGCACTTAGACTATGGCTACACCTTC.

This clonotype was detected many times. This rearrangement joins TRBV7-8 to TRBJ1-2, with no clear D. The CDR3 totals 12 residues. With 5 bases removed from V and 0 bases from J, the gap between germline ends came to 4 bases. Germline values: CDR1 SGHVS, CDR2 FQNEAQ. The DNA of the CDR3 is TGTGCCAGCAGCCCCACTAACTATGGCTACACCTTC. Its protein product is CASSPTNYGYTF. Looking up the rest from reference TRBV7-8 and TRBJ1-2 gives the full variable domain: GAGVSQSPRYKVAKRGQDVALRCDPISGHVSLFWYQQALGQGPEFLTYFQNEAQLDKSGLPSDRFFAERPEGSVSTLKIQRTQQEDSAVYLCASSPTNYGYTFGSGTRLTVV.

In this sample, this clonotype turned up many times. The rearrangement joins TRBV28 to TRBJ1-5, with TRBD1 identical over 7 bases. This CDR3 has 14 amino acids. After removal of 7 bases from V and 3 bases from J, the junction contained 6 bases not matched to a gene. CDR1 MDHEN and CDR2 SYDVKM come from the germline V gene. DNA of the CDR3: TGTGCCAGCAATAGGGGGCAGCTCAATCAGCCCCAGCATTTT. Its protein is CASNRGQLNQPQHF.

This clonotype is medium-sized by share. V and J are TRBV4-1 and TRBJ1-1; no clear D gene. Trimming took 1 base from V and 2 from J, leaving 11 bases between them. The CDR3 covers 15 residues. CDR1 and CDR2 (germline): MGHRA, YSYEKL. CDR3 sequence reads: CASSQGGPANTEAFF. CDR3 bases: TGCGCCAGCAGCCAAGGCGGACCGGCCAACACTGAAGCTTTCTTT.

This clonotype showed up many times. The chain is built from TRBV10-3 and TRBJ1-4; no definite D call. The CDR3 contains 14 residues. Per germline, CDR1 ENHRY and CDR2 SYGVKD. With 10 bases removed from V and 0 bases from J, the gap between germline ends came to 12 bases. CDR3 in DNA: TGTGCCACCAGACACAGCGCAACTAATGAAAAACTGTTTTTT. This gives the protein CATRHSATNEKLFF.